The next 9 T cell receptor beta chains were all read from a single sample in a study of post-analysis software for immune sequencing data. Study-level points and caveats: A handful of TRBV segments were significantly more frequent in patients than in controls. TRBV5-6, TRBV5-1 and TRBV20-1 were among these segments.

No antigen has been identified for these receptors. Included in the TCR beta cDNA libraries were unique molecular identifiers. TCRdb recomputed calls from the PCR reads with MiXCR, one row per CDR3 protein. The table has hundreds of thousands of distinct CDR3 sequences, 59% seen once; the top ten hold 11%. Specimen: blood. The receptors shown here come from a girl between 2 and 10 years old with multiple sclerosis.

The rearrangement uses TRBV4-3 and TRBJ1-4; 8 positions agree with TRBD1. The CDR3 contains 19 residues. CDR1 LGHNA and CDR2 YSLEER come from the germline V gene. After removal of 0 bases from V and 5 bases from J, the junction contained 14 bases not matched to a gene. CDR3 amino acids: CASSQEVLSTGALNEKLFF. CDR3 DNA sequence: TGCGCCAGCAGCCAAGAGGTACTTTCGACAGGGGCGCTAAATGAAAAACTGTTTTTT.

V usage is TRBV7-9 and J usage is TRBJ1-1; D might be TRBD1 (6 bases). Trimming left V 5 bases short and J 0 bases short, with 16 bases between. CDR1 is SEHNR, CDR2 FQNEAQ, per germline (reference sequence). The CDR3 has 16 amino acids. CDR3 sequence reads: CASSAIGTRLNTEAFF. The CDR3 DNA reads TGTGCCAGCAGCGCCATCGGGACACGGCTGAACACTGAAGCTTTCTTT. Combining the CDR3 with reference TRBV7-9 and TRBJ1-1 gives the whole variable domain DTGVSQNPRHKITKRGQNVTFRCDPISEHNRLYWYRQTLGQGPEFLTYFQNEAQLEKSRLLSDRFSAERPKGSFSTLEIQRTEQGDSAMYLCASSAIGTRLNTEAFFGQGTRLTVV.

This clonotype was counted only a few times. The rearrangement uses TRBV20-1 and TRBJ2-4; D remains unclear. Germline V gene data show CDR1 as DFQATT and CDR2 as SNEGSKA (reference sequence). The CDR3 spans 14 residues. V shed 1 base and J shed 8 bases, with 15 bases lying between them. CDR3 loop: CSARVSPLVDIQYF. The CDR3 DNA sequence: TGCAGTGCTAGAGTGTCGCCCTTGGTGGACATTCAGTACTTC.

The DNA for the CDR3 is TGTGCCAGCAGCTCCCTCCTATTCGGGGAAAAGACCTCCTACGAGCAGTACTTC. It specifies CASSSLLFGEKTSYEQYF. The chain employs TRBV7-9 and TRBJ2-7; D may be TRBD2 (5 bases). CDR3 length equals 18 residues. Germline-derived CDR1 and CDR2 are SEHNR and FQNEAQ (reference sequence). The V gene lost 4 bases and the J gene lost 0 bases, with 22 bases spanning the gap. The full variable domain, in which reference TRBV7-9 and TRBJ2-7 provide the parts outside the CDR3, is DTGVSQNPRHKITKRGQNVTFRCDPISEHNRLYWYRQTLGQGPEFLTYFQNEAQLEKSRLLSDRFSAERPKGSFSTLEIQRTEQGDSAMYLCASSSLLFGEKTSYEQYFGPGTRLTVT.

This clonotype was observed a handful of times. This rearrangement joins TRBV5-5 to TRBJ2-1; possible D gene TRBD1, 6 bases. Germline V CDR1 and CDR2: SGHKS, YYEKEE (reference sequence). Trimming took off 1 base at V and 8 bases at J, with 19 bases between the two ends. The CDR3 has 16 residues. The CDR3 is CASSLMIYGGEDEQFF. CDR3 DNA: TGTGCCAGCAGCTTGATGATCTATGGGGGCGAGGATGAGCAGTTCTTC. Combining the CDR3 with reference TRBV5-5 and TRBJ2-1 gives the whole variable domain DAGVTQSPTHLIKTRGQQVTLRCSPISGHKSVSWYQQVLGQGPQFIFQYYEKEERGRGNFPDRFSARQFPNYSSELNVNALLLGDSALYLCASSLMIYGGEDEQFFGPGTRLTVL.

This chain uses TRBV25-1 with TRBJ2-7; the D is unclear. This CDR3 region has 13 residues. Trimming removed 4 bases from V and 0 bases from J, with 7 bases in between. Germline V gene data show CDR1 as MGHDK and CDR2 as SYGVNS. This chain's CDR3 is CASSGPDSYEQYF. As DNA, the CDR3 is TGTGCCAGCAGTGGACCGGACTCCTACGAGCAGTACTTC.

This chain joins TRBV6-5 and TRBJ2-5; TRBD1 matches 10 bases. The J call may be faulty, since TRBJ2-7 better matches the DNA end. Looked up from germline, CDR1 is MNHEY and CDR2 is SVGAGI. The CDR3 has 16 residues. The CDR3 loop reads CASSSQPPGQGYEQYF. CDR3 DNA: TGTGCCAGCAGTTCCCAACCCCCGGGACAGGGGTACGAGCAGTACTTC.

In DNA, the CDR3 is TGTGCCACCAGCAGAGCCTCACAGGGAGGCACAGATACGCAGTATTTT. Amino acid sequence: CATSRASQGGTDTQYF. The chain is built from TRBV15 and TRBJ2-3; TRBD1 might be the D (6 bases). This CDR3 contains 16 residues. Germline V CDR1 and CDR2: LNHNV, YYDKDF (reference sequence). Trimming cost V 1 base and J 1 base, with 12 bases left between them.

The chain recombines TRBV12-3 or TRBV12-4 with TRBJ1-2; D not certain. This CDR3 comprises 13 residues. V lost 7 bases, J lost 8 bases, and 17 bases lay in between. The CDR3 nucleotides are TGTGCCAGCACTAGGTTTGAAGTGGGCGGCTACACCTTC. It translates to CASTRFEVGGYTF.